This T cell receptor (beta chain) was identified during a study of PD-1 blockade in mismatch repair-deficient tumors. Turning to the study itself: All were previously treated, progressing patients with 12 mismatch repair-deficient cancer types. Study-level points and caveats: Tumor-resident clones, often undetectable pretreatment in blood, expanded then contracted after pembrolizumab.

This CDR3 has 13 amino acids. Germline CDR1 MNHEY, CDR2 SVGAGI. V lost 2 bases and J 11 bases, leaving 10 bases between the germline ends. All patients were mismatch repair deficient, assessed by either PCR or immunohistochemistry. TCRs were sequenced from a few patients responding to pembrolizumab. TCRdb's table, derived via immunoSEQ multiplex PCR, lists solely in-frame clones and lacks some. The table lists about 9,400 clones, around 83% of them singletons. Comments on this clone: Its target is not known.

The V gene is TRBV6-5, the J gene TRBJ1-6; no reliable D call. The receptor was derived from an adult with mismatch repair-deficient cancer. Material: PBMCs, obtained 46 weeks after starting pembrolizumab. In nucleotides, the CDR3 is TGTGCCAGCAGTTACATGAGCAGGACACCCCTCCACTTT. Translated: CASSYMSRTPLHF.